These 27 T cell receptor beta chains were sequenced from one sample in a study of OX40 agonist ivuxolimab in advanced cancers. Method: immunoSEQ multiplex PCR; TCRdb's copy keeps in-frame clones and lacks some. Of around 72,000 clones listed, 88% are singletons. The source was CD4+ or CD8+ T cells sorted from blood, collected in a trial of the OX40 agonist ivuxolimab. The receptors stem from an adult with an advanced solid tumor such as melanoma, head and neck, liver or kidney cancer.

This chain joins TRBV5-4 and TRBJ1-4; D is possibly TRBD1 (5 bases). The germline V gene has CDR1 SGHNT and CDR2 YYREEE (reference sequence). The CDR3 length is 12 residues. Between the trimmed V and J ends, which lost 6 bases and 8 bases, there was a span of 11 bases. The CDR3 sequence is CASTDSGEKLFF. CDR3 DNA sequence: TGTGCCAGCACCGACAGCGGGGAAAAACTGTTTTTT.

The CDR3 DNA follows: TGTGCCAGCAGTTACGCGACAGCCCAAGAGACCCAGTACTTC. It translates to CASSYATAQETQYF. J is TRBJ2-5 and V is TRBV6-5, with D perhaps TRBD1 (5 bases). Germline V gene data show CDR1 as MNHEY and CDR2 as SVGAGI. Deletions cut 2 bases from V and 1 base from J, with 8 bases between. CDR3 size: 14 residues.

This chain uses TRBV11-2 with TRBJ2-7; 7 nucleotides match TRBD2. Germline V gives CDR1 SGHAT, CDR2 FQNNGV. V lost 0 bases to trimming and J lost 1 base; unmatched junction nucleotides: 9. The length of the CDR3 is 17 residues. This CDR3 is CASSLDGAGAPSYEQYF. The CDR3 DNA reads as TGTGCCAGCAGCTTAGATGGGGCGGGAGCGCCGTCCTACGAGCAGTACTTC. The whole variable domain, filled in from reference TRBV11-2 and TRBJ2-7, reads EAGVAQSPRYKIIEKRQSVAFWCNPISGHATLYWYQQILGQGPKLLIQFQNNGVVDDSQLPKDRFSAERLKGVDSTLKIQPAKLEDSAVYLCASSLDGAGAPSYEQYFGPGTRLTVT.

V is TRBV2 and J is TRBJ2-1; D gene uncertain. This CDR3 is 14 amino acids long. The germline V and J ends were trimmed by 7 bases and 0 bases, with 10 bases remaining between them. Per the germline V gene, CDR1 is SNHLY and CDR2 is FYNNEI. CDR3 coding DNA: TGTGCCAGCATCGAGGAGAGCTCCTACAATGAGCAGTTCTTC. Amino acids: CASIEESSYNEQFF. Combining the CDR3 with reference TRBV2 and TRBJ2-1 gives the whole variable domain EPEVTQTPSHQVTQMGQEVILRCVPISNHLYFYWYRQILGQKVEFLVSFYNNEISEKSEIFDDQFSVERPDGSNFTLKIRSTKLEDSAMYFCASIEESSYNEQFFGPGTRLTVL.

This clone was observed once. The V and J genes are TRBV5-5 and TRBJ2-5; D is possibly TRBD2 (6 bases). The CDR3 contains 14 residues. Trimming removed 0 bases at V and 4 bases at J, with 10 bases between. The germline V gene has CDR1 SGHKS and CDR2 YYEKEE (reference sequence). The CDR3 DNA sequence: TGTGCCAGCAGCTTGGGCCCAGCGGGAGAGACCCAGTACTTC. Its translation is CASSLGPAGETQYF.

The chain has TRBV5-4 and TRBJ2-7, with TRBD1 as a possible D gene (5 bases). The V gene lost 4 bases and the J gene lost 0 bases, with 17 bases spanning the gap. The CDR3 consists of 16 residues. Germline assignment: CDR1 SGHNT and CDR2 YYREEE (reference sequence). In DNA, the CDR3 is TGTGCCAGCAGCCCCAGGGCCTTTAGGGGCTCCTACGAGCAGTACTTC. Protein: CASSPRAFRGSYEQYF.

This chain links TRBV2 with TRBJ2-7; perhaps TRBD1 as D (6 bases). This CDR3 has 13 residues. Germline V gives CDR1 SNHLY, CDR2 FYNNEI. The germline V and J ends were trimmed by 8 bases and 3 bases, with 14 bases remaining between them. CDR3 sequence (DNA): TGTGCCAGCGGGGCCGGGACAAGCTACGAGCAGTACTTC. Protein product: CASGAGTSYEQYF. Together with reference TRBV2 and TRBJ2-7, the CDR3 gives the full variable domain: EPEVTQTPSHQVTQMGQEVILRCVPISNHLYFYWYRQILGQKVEFLVSFYNNEISEKSEIFDDQFSVERPDGSNFTLKIRSTKLEDSAMYFCASGAGTSYEQYFGPGTRLTVT.

V and J are TRBV11-2 and TRBJ2-1, with D perhaps matching TRBD1 or TRBD2 (5 bases each). This CDR3 contains 14 residues. The germline V and J ends were trimmed by 2 bases and 3 bases, with 8 bases remaining between them. The germline V gene encodes CDR1 SGHAT and CDR2 FQNNGV. The CDR3 nucleotides read TGTGCCAGCAGCTTAAGTGGGGGCTACAATGAGCAGTTCTTC. It translates to CASSLSGGYNEQFF.

The chain combines TRBV10-3 with TRBJ2-1; 7 bases line up with TRBD1. CDR3 length: 15 amino acids. Germline V gene data show CDR1 as ENHRY and CDR2 as SYGVKD. V dropped 2 bases and J dropped 5; count of bases not matched to a gene: 6. CDR3 nucleotides: TGTGCCATCAGTGAGCCGACAGGGCGAAACAATGAGCAGTTCTTC. This sequence encodes CAISEPTGRNNEQFF.

The rearrangement joins TRBV29-1 to TRBJ1-2; D uncertain. The CDR3 extends over 11 amino acids. The V end lost 4 bases, the J end lost 8 bases, and 11 bases lay between the germline ends. CDR1 and CDR2 (germline): SQVTM, ANQGSEA. The CDR3 sequence: CSVGNVGGYTF. As DNA, the CDR3 is TGCAGCGTTGGTAACGTTGGCGGCTACACCTTC. The whole variable domain, filled in from reference TRBV29-1 and TRBJ1-2, reads SAVISQKPSRDICQRGTSLTIQCQVDSQVTMMFWYRQQPGQSLTLIATANQGSEATYESGFVIDKFPISRPNLTFSTLTVSNMSPEDSSIYLCSVGNVGGYTFGSGTRLTVV.

V and J are TRBV28 and TRBJ1-4, with a weak D call TRBD1 (6 bases). This CDR3 spans 12 amino acids. Trimming took off 6 bases at V and 4 bases at J, with 6 bases between the two ends. Germline values: CDR1 MDHEN, CDR2 SYDVKM. The CDR3 sequence is CASRQGNEKLFF. The CDR3 DNA reads TGTGCCAGCAGACAGGGTAATGAAAAACTGTTTTTT.

The chain carries TRBV2 and TRBJ2-7; 14 positions match TRBD2. Germline-derived CDR1 and CDR2 are SNHLY and FYNNEI. V was clipped by 3 bases and J by 6 bases; unmatched bases: 1. The CDR3 runs to 14 residues. CDR3 DNA sequence: TGTGCCAGCAGTGACGGACTAGCGGGAGGCGAGCAGTACTTC. Amino acid sequence: CASSDGLAGGEQYF.

V usage is TRBV18 and J usage is TRBJ1-5, with D perhaps matching TRBD1 (5 bases). Per germline, CDR1 KGHSH and CDR2 LQKENI. The CDR3 spans 17 residues. Between the trimmed V and J ends, which lost 3 bases and 7 bases, there was a span of 22 bases. Here the CDR3 DNA reads TGTGCCAGCTCACCTAATCTAGCGGGTCGGGGGTTACAGCCCCAGCATTTT. This encodes CASSPNLAGRGLQPQHF.

Concerning this clone itself: One end of the junction fails to match germline, which may point to a read error. The chain couples TRBV28 to TRBJ1-2; no reliable D call. The CDR3 has 13 residues. The V gene's germline CDR1 is MDHEN and CDR2 SYDVKM. The CDR3 region has the DNA TGTGCCAGCAGCTTATCTGGAAACTATGGCTACACCTTC. Amino acid sequence: CASSLSGNYGYTF.

V gene TRBV9 combines with J gene TRBJ2-5, with 8 positions matching TRBD2. The J call is in doubt because the DNA end fits TRBJ2-7 better. Germline V gene lookup returns CDR1 SGDLS and CDR2 YYNGEE. The CDR3 is made up of 16 amino acids. The CDR3 region is CASSAGLAASSYEQYF. Here the CDR3 DNA reads TGTGCCAGCAGCGCCGGACTAGCTGCAAGCTCCTACGAGCAGTACTTC.

The chain carries TRBV15 and TRBJ2-5, with a tentative D call TRBD1 (5 bases). This CDR3 spans 15 amino acids. Germline CDR1 reads LNHNV; CDR2 reads YYDKDF (reference sequence). V was clipped by 0 bases and J by 5 bases, with 13 bases between them. The CDR3 coding sequence is TGTGCCACCAGCAGAGATAGGGTGGGGCGGGAGACCCAGTACTTC. This encodes CATSRDRVGRETQYF.

The gene calls are TRBV5-1 and TRBJ1-1, with D perhaps matching TRBD1 (5 bases). The CDR3 totals 13 residues. From germline, CDR1 is SGHRS and CDR2 YFSETQ. V was shortened by 5 bases and J by 3 bases, with 11 bases between the two germline ends. The CDR3 spells CASSSGQDTEAFF. DNA of the CDR3: TGCGCCAGCAGTTCAGGGCAGGACACTGAAGCTTTCTTT.

The chain is built from TRBV19 and TRBJ1-1; no reliable D call. The CDR3 runs 16 residues. Deletions cut 4 bases from V and 3 bases from J, with 18 bases between. CDR1 and CDR2 (germline): LNHDA, SQIVND (reference sequence). The CDR3 nucleotides read TGTGCCAGTAGTACGGCCGGAGTGAGGGCTGACACTGAAGCTTTCTTT. This sequence encodes CASSTAGVRADTEAFF.

Here the CDR3 reads CASSQGAAETQYF. The DNA for the CDR3 is TGCGCCAGCAGCCAGGGGGCCGCCGAGACCCAGTACTTC. The chain joins TRBV4-1 to TRBJ2-5; D may be TRBD1 (6 bases). Trimming cost V 3 bases and J 5 bases, with 10 bases left between them. The length of the CDR3 is 13 residues. CDR1 is MGHRA and CDR2 is YSYEKL in the germline V gene.

This chain uses TRBV7-3 with TRBJ2-3; 9 bases are a match to TRBD1. Germline V gene sequence: CDR1 SGHTA, CDR2 FQGTGA. The CDR3 sequence is 12 residues long. Trimming took 5 bases from V and 9 from J; bases not matched to a gene: 3. This CDR3 is CASSPGQGTQYF. In DNA, the CDR3 is TGTGCCAGCAGCCCCGGACAGGGGACGCAGTATTTT.

The rearrangement joins TRBV6-6 to TRBJ1-5; D not resolved. This CDR3 is 11 amino acids long. Germline loops: CDR1 MNHNY, CDR2 SVGAGI (reference sequence). V shed 6 bases and J shed 4 bases, with 4 bases lying between them. CDR3 nucleotides: TGTGCCAGCAGCCCTAATCAGCCCCAGCATTTT. Amino acids: CASSPNQPQHF.

The chain links TRBV14 to TRBJ2-7; D is unclear. Germline lookup yields CDR1 SGHDN and CDR2 FVKESK. CDR3 length equals 15 residues. Deletions cut 0 bases from V and 1 base from J, with 10 bases between. The CDR3 DNA is TGTGCCAGCAGCCAAGATCTGGGCCGTTCCTACGAGCAGTACTTC. This gives the protein CASSQDLGRSYEQYF.

The genes are TRBV18 and TRBJ2-7; TRBD2 matches 11 bases. With V trimmed by 2 bases and J by 5 bases, 2 bases remained unmatched. The CDR3 totals 14 residues. Looked up from germline, CDR1 is KGHSH and CDR2 is LQKENI. The CDR3 loop is CASSPTSGSNEQYF. CDR3 nucleotides: TGTGCCAGCTCACCAACTAGCGGGAGTAACGAGCAGTACTTC.

This clone occurred once. The chain links TRBV30 to TRBJ1-2; no clear D gene. CDR1 and CDR2 (germline): GTSNPN, SVGIG (reference sequence). The length of the CDR3 is 12 residues. Deletions cut 0 bases from V and 8 bases from J, with 10 bases between. The CDR3 loop is CAWSVSAGGYTF. The DNA of the CDR3 is TGTGCCTGGAGTGTGTCCGCGGGAGGCTACACCTTC.

The table lists this clone with a few counts. The V call is TRBV28, the J call TRBJ1-5; D ambiguous. The CDR3 totals 12 residues. Germline V gene sequence: CDR1 MDHEN, CDR2 SYDVKM. The V end was cut by 2 bases, the J end by 11 bases, with 10 bases between. The CDR3 loop reads CASSLAGRTQHF. As DNA, the CDR3 is TGTGCCAGCAGTTTAGCCGGGCGGACCCAGCATTTT.

J is TRBJ2-7 and V is TRBV2; D ambiguous. The CDR3 is 15 amino acids. Between the trimmed V and J ends, which lost 3 bases and 4 bases, there was a span of 16 bases. Germline V gives CDR1 SNHLY, CDR2 FYNNEI. CDR3 sequence reads: CASSDPRLAEYEQYF. Here the CDR3 DNA reads TGTGCCAGCAGTGATCCCAGACTCGCTGAATACGAGCAGTACTTC.

The chain joins TRBV9 to TRBJ2-5; D is undetermined. The V gene's germline CDR1 is SGDLS and CDR2 YYNGEE. V dropped 4 bases and J dropped 1 base, with 14 bases sitting between them. The CDR3 is made up of 15 amino acids. The CDR3 region is CASSPRPGFQETQYF. Here the CDR3 DNA reads TGTGCCAGCAGCCCTCGTCCGGGTTTCCAAGAGACCCAGTACTTC.